The 32 T cell receptor beta chains below all came from one sample that was sequenced in a study of liver allograft versus peripheral blood T cells. Study information: A comparison was made between T cell receptor repertoires in transplanted livers and those in recipients' peripheral blood.

One entry per CDR3 protein, called by TCRdb with MiXCR from the reads. The sample carries about 8,400 distinct CDR3 sequences, around 19% recorded once. The receptors derive from a human patient who had a liver transplant. T cells may partly derive from the graft donor.

This clonotype has a handful of counts. The rearrangement links TRBV19 to TRBJ1-5, with no clear D. Germline loops: CDR1 LNHDA, CDR2 SQIVND (reference sequence). Trimming left V 1 base short and J 0 bases short, with 7 bases between. The CDR3 has 15 residues. CDR3 DNA: TGTGCCAGTAGTATAGCCCTCAATAGCAATCAGCCCCAGCATTTT. Residues: CASSIALNSNQPQHF.

The J gene is TRBJ2-7, the V gene TRBV10-3, with D perhaps TRBD1 (5 bases). Between the trimmed V and J ends, which lost 2 bases and 1 base, there was a span of 6 bases. The CDR3 covers 13 residues. In germline, CDR1 is ENHRY, CDR2 SYGVKD. The CDR3, as DNA: TGTGCCATCAGTGAGAAGGGGTCCTACGAGCAGTACTTC. It codes for CAISEKGSYEQYF.

Regarding this clonotype: A clone one base away is much larger, so this may be a read error. This rearrangement joins TRBV6-5 to TRBJ1-5; D remains unclear. The CDR3 runs to 13 residues. In germline, CDR1 is MNHEY, CDR2 SVGAGI. The CDR3 nucleotides read TGTGACAGCAGTCCGGTTGGATACGCGCCCCAGCATTTT. This translates into CDSSPVGYAPQHF.

The sample holds one count of this clonotype. A much bigger clone sits one base away, suggesting this may be a read error. The rearrangement joins TRBV7-9 to TRBJ1-1; 7 bases match TRBD1. Germline V gene lookup returns CDR1 SEHNR and CDR2 FQNEAQ (reference sequence). CDR3 length equals 15 residues. V was clipped by 9 bases and J by 0 bases; unmatched bases: 10. Here the CDR3 DNA reads TGTGCCAGAAGCCACTCGACAGGGCTGAACACTGAAGCTTTCTTT. It is translated as CARSHSTGLNTEAFF.

This clonotype was observed a handful of times. The chain combines TRBV9 with TRBJ1-4; no clear D gene. Between the trimmed V and J ends, which lost 4 bases and 6 bases, there was a span of 19 bases. CDR3 length equals 16 residues. Germline V gene lookup returns CDR1 SGDLS and CDR2 YYNGEE. In nucleotides, the CDR3 is TGTGCCAGCAGCCTAAGCCCGTCAGAGGAGGATGAAAAACTGTTTTTT. Its translation is CASSLSPSEEDEKLFF.

The sample holds a few counts of this clonotype. This chain uses TRBV15 with TRBJ1-2; 8 nucleotides match TRBD1. The CDR3 consists of 13 residues. V trimming: 5 bases; J trimming: 7 bases; junction bases outside the gene matches: 6. Germline assignment: CDR1 LNHNV and CDR2 YYDKDF (reference sequence). CDR3 sequence reads: CATSSGGHLGYTF. CDR3 nucleotide sequence: TGTGCCACCAGCTCAGGGGGCCACCTTGGCTACACCTTC.

This clonotype is labeled medium-sized. This chain's CDR3 is CAVRWAAFRNYGYTF. CDR3 nucleotide sequence: TGTGCGGTTAGGTGGGCCGCCTTTAGGAACTATGGCTACACCTTC. The chain carries TRBV19 and TRBJ1-2; D is undetermined. Germline CDR1 LNHDA, CDR2 SQIVND (reference sequence). The CDR3 spans 15 residues.

This clonotype is classed as medium-sized. CDR3 sequence reads: CASQEEVLALYGYTF. The CDR3 bases are TGTGCCAGCCAGGAAGAAGTCCTCGCTTTATATGGCTACACCTTC. The chain carries TRBV6-6 and TRBJ1-2, with D uncertain. The CDR3 has 15 amino acids. V was cut by 8 bases and J by 5 bases, with 21 bases left in between. CDR1 is MNHNY and CDR2 is SVGAGI in the germline V gene (reference sequence).

The table lists this clonotype with many counts. The rearrangement joins TRBV6-5 to TRBJ1-1; unclear D gene. The germline V gene has CDR1 MNHEY and CDR2 SVGAGI. The CDR3 totals 12 residues. V shed 6 bases and J shed 5 bases, with 10 bases lying between them. The CDR3: CASSSERTEAFF. Written as DNA, the CDR3 is TGTGCCAGCAGCTCCGAGAGGACTGAAGCTTTCTTT.

This clonotype was picked up many times. The gene calls are TRBV27 and TRBJ2-7, with D perhaps TRBD1 or TRBD2 (5 bases each). This CDR3 has 14 amino acids. Trimming shortened V by 2 bases and J by 3 bases, and 11 bases separated the two germline ends. Germline CDR1 MNHEY, CDR2 SMNVEV (reference sequence). The CDR3 coding sequence is TGTGCCAGCAGTTTAGTAGGGGACGGCTACGAGCAGTACTTC. As protein: CASSLVGDGYEQYF.

This clonotype qualifies as medium-sized. The chain has TRBV13 and TRBJ1-2, with D tentatively TRBD1 (5 bases). CDR3 length: 13 residues. CDR1 PRHDT and CDR2 FYEKMQ come from the germline V gene (reference sequence). Trimming pared 0 bases from V and 6 bases from J, leaving 8 bases between. The CDR3 loop is CASSLGRGNGYTF. Here the CDR3 DNA reads TGTGCCAGCAGCTTAGGTAGGGGTAATGGCTACACCTTC.

By frequency in the sample, this clonotype is medium-sized (0.01 to 0.1%). The chain employs TRBV27 and TRBJ2-1; 9 positions match TRBD1. Germline loops: CDR1 MNHEY, CDR2 SMNVEV (reference sequence). The CDR3 covers 15 residues. V lost 2 bases, J lost 6 bases, and 5 bases stayed unmatched. The CDR3 DNA reads TGTGCCAGCAGTTTAGACAGGGGGTTTGTCAATGAGCAGTTCTTC. This translates into CASSLDRGFVNEQFF.

The V and J genes are TRBV27 and TRBJ2-1; no clear D. The germline V and J ends were trimmed by 5 bases and 8 bases, with 10 bases remaining between them. This CDR3 is 12 amino acids long. Per the germline V gene, CDR1 is MNHEY and CDR2 is SMNVEV (reference sequence). The CDR3 coding sequence is TGTGCCAGCAGTCTCGGGCTTGATGAGCAGTTCTTC. Translation gives CASSLGLDEQFF.

As regards this clonotype: A much larger clone differs from this one at a single base, so this may be a read error. The chain carries TRBV6-1 and TRBJ2-1; TRBD2 matches at 8 bases. Per the germline V gene, CDR1 is MNHNS and CDR2 is SASEGT. The CDR3 is 13 residues long. CDR3 DNA: TGTGCCATCAGTTACGGGGGGGCCAATGAGCAGTTCTTC. It encodes CAISYGGANEQFF.

The CDR3 DNA sequence: TGCAGTGCTAGCAAGGACAGGGGAAGGCATCAGCCCCAGCATTTT. Protein product: CSASKDRGRHQPQHF. The gene calls are TRBV20-1 and TRBJ1-5, with 9 bases that match TRBD1. CDR3 size: 15 residues. The germline CDR1 and CDR2 sequences are DFQATT and SNEGSKA (reference sequence). The junction had 8 bases not matched to a gene; V was cut back by 3 bases and J by 5 bases.

Turning to this clonotype: Without the conserved terminal phenylalanine or tryptophan, this CDR3 likely stems from a read error. V usage is TRBV9 and J usage is TRBJ1-2; unclear D gene. The CDR3 is 16 residues long. Trimming stripped 0 bases from V and 3 bases from J, with 15 bases between. Germline CDR1 and CDR2: SGDLS and YYNGEE. CDR3 DNA sequence: TGTGCCAGCAGCGTAGCGGCAGAGGGTAGCTACTATGGCTACACCTAC. Encoded protein: CASSVAAEGSYYGYTY.

A few counts support this clonotype. V and J are TRBV7-3 and TRBJ2-7; D possibly corresponds to TRBD2 (6 bases). Germline lookup yields CDR1 SGHTA and CDR2 FQGTGA. Trimming removed 3 bases from V and 3 bases from J, with 9 bases in between. This CDR3 comprises 13 residues. The CDR3 DNA follows: TGTGCCAGCAGCTTCGGAGGGAACTACGAGCAGTACTTC. This translates into CASSFGGNYEQYF.

The gene calls are TRBV5-4 and TRBJ1-2, with a tentative D call TRBD1 (5 bases). The CDR3 length is 13 residues. Per germline, CDR1 SGHNT and CDR2 YYREEE (reference sequence). Trimming shortened V by 1 base and J by 4 bases, and 8 bases separated the two germline ends. The CDR3 DNA reads as TGTGCCAGCAGCTTGACAGGAAGCTATGGCTACACCTTC. This encodes CASSLTGSYGYTF.

This clonotype was recorded many times. The DNA is left out, because the CDR3 cannot be placed on it with certainty; the CDR3 is given as TCRdb lists it. This chain connects TRBV6-5 to TRBJ1-1. Germline V lookup: CDR1 MNHEY, CDR2 SVGAGI. With termini counted, the CDR3 has 14 amino acids. This CDR3 reads CASSYFGPNTEAFF.

On this clonotype: One end of the junction does not line up with germline, which may come from a read error. The CDR3 is CTSSEQGNYGYTF. For the CDR3, the DNA is TGTACCAGCAGCGAACAGGGGAACTATGGCTACACCTTC. J is TRBJ1-2 and V is TRBV5-4; 7 nucleotides match TRBD1. CDR1 is SGHNT, CDR2 YYREEE, per germline (reference sequence). The CDR3 totals 13 residues.

In its sample, this clonotype ranks as medium-sized (0.01 to 0.1%). The chain carries TRBV10-3 and TRBJ1-2; 10 bases match TRBD1. CDR3 length equals 12 residues. Germline lookup yields CDR1 ENHRY and CDR2 SYGVKD. The V segment lost 7 bases and the J segment 10 bases; nucleotides outside the gene matches: 6. The CDR3 sequence is CAINLGQGVYTF. CDR3 DNA: TGTGCCATCAATTTAGGACAGGGGGTCTACACCTTC.

This clonotype showed up just a few times. This sequence joins TRBV27 and TRBJ2-7, with D hard to call. Trimming removed 5 bases at V and 3 bases at J, with 11 bases between. The CDR3 is made up of 13 amino acids. Germline CDR1 MNHEY, CDR2 SMNVEV (reference sequence). The CDR3 reads CASSPGTLYEQYF. The CDR3 bases are TGTGCCAGCAGTCCCGGCACCCTCTACGAGCAGTACTTC.

This clonotype was counted between two and nine times. The V and J genes are TRBV20-1 and TRBJ2-7; 9 nucleotides agree with TRBD1. The CDR3 is made up of 15 amino acids. The J segment lost 1 base and the V segment lost 6 bases, leaving 10 bases of the junction unmatched. Germline V gives CDR1 DFQATT, CDR2 SNEGSKA (reference sequence). In DNA, the CDR3 is TGCAGTGCCACAGACCGGGACAGGGAGTCCTACGAGCAGTACTTC. As protein: CSATDRDRESYEQYF.

Only a few counts were recorded for this clonotype. The genes are TRBV15 and TRBJ1-1; D is unclear. There are 13 residues in the CDR3. V shed 1 base and J shed 8 bases, with 11 bases lying between them. Germline assignment: CDR1 LNHNV and CDR2 YYDKDF (reference sequence). CDR3 nucleotides: TGTGCCACCAGCAGAGTAAGGACTTCGGAAGCTTTCTTT. It translates to CATSRVRTSEAFF. Looking up the rest from reference TRBV15 and TRBJ1-1 gives the full variable domain: DAMVIQNPRYQVTQFGKPVTLSCSQTLNHNVMYWYQQKSSQAPKLLFHYYDKDFNNEADTPDNFQSRRPNTSFCFLDIRSPGLGDTAMYLCATSRVRTSEAFFGQGTRLTVV.

Points on this clonotype: A read error may be the cause here, since a much bigger clone is one base away. V is TRBV6-5 and J is TRBJ2-7; TRBD2 is a possible D gene (6 bases). Trimming took off 2 bases at V and 7 bases at J, with 21 bases between the two ends. Germline V gives CDR1 MNHEY, CDR2 SVGAGI. The CDR3 has 16 amino acids. DNA for the CDR3: TGTGCCAGCAGTTACGGGGACTGCCCCACAATCTGGGAGCAGTACTTC. It translates to CASSYGDCPTIWEQYF.

This clonotype occurred a few times. The chain recombines TRBV24-1 with TRBJ2-7; D remains ambiguous. Trimming took off 7 bases at V and 0 bases at J, with 15 bases between the two ends. The CDR3 runs 15 residues. Germline CDR1 is KGHDR and CDR2 is SFDVKD. CDR3 DNA: TGTGCCACCAGGCCCCGGATCGAGAGCTCCTACGAGCAGTACTTC. It yields the protein CATRPRIESSYEQYF.

This rearrangement joins TRBV12-5 to TRBJ2-1; the D is unclear. CDR1 is LGHNT and CDR2 is FRNRAP in the germline V gene. This CDR3 is 11 amino acids long. V was pared by 5 bases and J by 7 bases, with 6 bases between. For the CDR3, the DNA is TGTGCTAGTGGTCTCAGGAATGAGCAGTTCTTC. It translates to CASGLRNEQFF.

This clonotype rates as large. The chain combines TRBV9 with TRBJ1-1; D gene unclear. Trimming stripped 4 bases from V and 4 bases from J, with 14 bases between. The germline V gene has CDR1 SGDLS and CDR2 YYNGEE. The CDR3 consists of 14 residues. CDR3 nucleotides: TGTGCCAGCAGCCCTCGTTCGAGGGTCACTGAAGCTTTCTTT. This sequence encodes CASSPRSRVTEAFF.

As concerns this clonotype: This could be a read error, since a much larger clone is one nucleotide away. The chain carries TRBV7-9 and TRBJ2-7; unclear D gene. V was shortened by 1 base and J by 0 bases, with 7 bases between the two germline ends. Germline CDR1 reads SEHNR; CDR2 reads FQNEAQ (reference sequence). The CDR3 length is 14 residues. In DNA, the CDR3 is TGTGCCAGCAGCTTAGGGGATATCTCCTACGAGCAGTACTTC. This gives the protein CASSLGDISYEQYF. Drawing the rest from reference TRBV7-9 and TRBJ2-7, the complete variable domain is DTGVSQNPRHKITKRGQNVTFRCDPISEHNRLYWYRQTLGQGPEFLTYFQNEAQLEKSRLLSDRFSAERPKGSFSTLEIQRTEQGDSAMYLCASSLGDISYEQYFGPGTRLTVT.

A note on this clonotype: A much more abundant neighbour one base away suggests this may be a read error. This rearrangement joins TRBV12-3 or TRBV12-4 to TRBJ1-1; D unresolved. CDR3 length: 14 residues. CDR3 bases: TGTGCCAGCAGCCTGCCCCAGGCCCACACTGAAGCTTCCTTT. It encodes CASSLPQAHTEASF.

The chain recombines TRBV12-5 with TRBJ2-1, with 7 bases matching TRBD2. This CDR3 has 15 residues. CDR1 and CDR2 from the germline V gene are LGHNT and FRNRAP. Trimming cost V 1 base and J 5 bases; bases outside gene matches: 5. The CDR3, as DNA: TGTGCTAGTGGTTTGGGGGGAGGGCAGGACAATGAGCAGTTCTTC. Protein: CASGLGGGQDNEQFF.

This clonotype was counted only a few times. V and J are TRBV9 and TRBJ2-1, with D possibly matching TRBD2 (6 bases). The CDR3 covers 15 residues. Germline CDR1 and CDR2: SGDLS and YYNGEE. Trimming cost V 4 bases and J 8 bases, with 19 bases left between them. The CDR3 coding sequence is TGTGCCAGCAGCCCATCGGGCGGGGCTAGTTATGAGCAGTTCTTC. It encodes CASSPSGGASYEQFF.